The 5 T cell receptor beta chains presented below share a single source sample, sequenced in a study of T cell responses to AZD1222 COVID-19 vaccine. Profiling relied on immunoSEQ multiplex PCR, and the TCRdb table lists in-frame clones only, not all of them. In the table there are 100,000 to 150,000 clones, approximately 85% of which are singletons. The material was peripheral blood, obtained 28 days after the second dose of the MenACWY control vaccine. The source of these receptors is an adult who received the MenACWY meningococcal vaccine as a control.

Written as DNA, the CDR3 is TGTGCCACGTTTGGACAGGGGAACACTGAAGCTTTCTTT. Translated, it gives CATFGQGNTEAFF. The rearrangement joins TRBV6-5 to TRBJ1-1, with 8 nucleotides matching TRBD1. The CDR3 totals 13 residues. V shed 10 bases and J 1 base; nucleotides not matched to a gene: 5. Germline values: CDR1 MNHEY, CDR2 SVGAGI.

V usage is TRBV19 and J usage is TRBJ1-2; no firm D call. Trimming shortened V by 7 bases and J by 0 bases, and 12 bases separated the two germline ends. The germline V gene has CDR1 LNHDA and CDR2 SQIVND (reference sequence). This CDR3 spans 14 amino acids. CDR3 loop: CASTPGSSNYGYTF. In DNA form, the CDR3 reads TGTGCCAGTACTCCGGGATCATCTAACTATGGCTACACCTTC.

This clone was picked up a small number of times. The rearrangement uses TRBV5-4 and TRBJ2-5; 7 bases agree with TRBD1. The CDR3 is 14 amino acids. The J segment lost 5 bases and the V segment lost 4 bases, leaving 8 bases of the junction unmatched. The V gene's germline CDR1 is SGHNT and CDR2 YYREEE (reference sequence). The CDR3 bases are TGTGCCAGCAGCGCAGGGGGTGGCCGGGAGACCCAGTACTTC. Amino acids: CASSAGGGRETQYF.

J is TRBJ2-7 and V is TRBV10-1; 10 nucleotides line up with TRBD1. V shed 9 bases, J shed 9 bases, and the junction held 14 bases outside the gene matches. The germline V gene encodes CDR1 WNHNN and CDR2 SYGVQD (reference sequence). This CDR3 has 14 amino acids. CDR3 coding DNA: TGCGCCAGGGTTGGGCGGGACAGGGGCAGTTGGCAGTACGTC. Protein sequence: CARVGRDRGSWQYV.

V gene TRBV24-1 combines with J gene TRBJ1-2; 7 bases fit TRBD1. Trimming removed 0 bases from V and 9 bases from J; junction bases left unmatched: 9. The CDR3 has 15 amino acids. Per the germline V gene, CDR1 is KGHDR and CDR2 is SFDVKD. In nucleotides, the CDR3 is TGTGCCACCAGTGATTTGAAGACAGGGACGGAGCGCTACACCTTC. This codes for CATSDLKTGTERYTF.